This T cell receptor (beta chain) was documented in a study of T cell responses to AZD1222 COVID-19 vaccine. To note about this clone: Its antigen is unidentified.

Clones were sequenced by immunoSEQ multiplex PCR, and TCRdb holds only the in-frame ones, with some missing. The table lists about 97,000 clones, 91% of them singletons, with approximately 8.3% in the top ten. Findings and caveats of the study: Across the whole spike, CD4 TCRs peaked at regions 160-218 and 743-854. It should be noted that donors were predominantly white British and more often female, and clonal diversity was possibly underestimated. All repertoire sampling was performed exclusively after the peak T cell response.

This CDR3 comprises 18 residues. The junction had 13 bases not matched to a gene; V was cut back by 7 bases and J by 2 bases. Germline V gives CDR1 LNHDA, CDR2 SQIVND (reference sequence). This chain links TRBV19 with TRBJ2-3; 12 bases align to TRBD1. The sequence derives from an adult in good health. The specimen comprised peripheral blood, sampled on day 0 of AZD1222 vaccination. The CDR3 region is CASTRNPGQGADTDTQYF. CDR3 DNA sequence: TGTGCCAGTACCCGGAACCCGGGACAGGGGGCGGACACAGATACGCAGTATTTT.